What follows are 20 T cell receptor beta chains derived from one specimen sequenced in a study of T cell responses to AZD1222 COVID-19 vaccine. Here immunoSEQ multiplex PCR was the method, and the copy in TCRdb shows in-frame clones only, minus some. This sample yields fewer than 200,000 clones, of which around 90% are seen a single time; 3.6% belongs to the top ten. The sequencing used peripheral blood, collected 28 days after the second dose of the MenACWY control vaccine. These receptors were obtained from an adult who received the MenACWY meningococcal vaccine as a control.

The chain is built from TRBV9 and TRBJ1-2; tentatively, D is TRBD1 (5 bases). Germline CDR1 is SGDLS and CDR2 is YYNGEE. The germline V and J ends were trimmed by 3 bases and 7 bases, with 19 bases remaining between them. This CDR3 is built from 15 residues. The CDR3 reads CASSASGTVTIGYTF. The CDR3 DNA is TGTGCCAGCAGCGCCAGTGGGACGGTAACTATTGGCTACACCTTC.

The chain recombines TRBV5-4 with TRBJ2-4, with D unclear. V was clipped by 3 bases and J by 0 bases, with 7 bases between them. Germline V gives CDR1 SGHNT, CDR2 YYREEE (reference sequence). The CDR3 extends over 14 amino acids. The CDR3 DNA sequence: TGTGCCAGCAGCTCCTGGGGAGCCAAAAACATTCAGTACTTC. It is translated as CASSSWGAKNIQYF.

V gene TRBV6-5 combines with J gene TRBJ1-5, with 7 bases lining up with TRBD1. CDR3 length: 15 residues. Germline CDR1 and CDR2: MNHEY and SVGAGI. V gave up 4 bases and J gave up 3 bases; unmatched junction bases: 6. The CDR3 coding sequence is TGTGCCAGCAGTTCTGACAGGGCCTCCAATCAGCCCCAGCATTTT. Its translation: CASSSDRASNQPQHF.

There are a few counts of this clone. The rearrangement links TRBV7-6 to TRBJ2-7; a weak D match, TRBD2 (6 bases). CDR3 length: 15 residues. Between the trimmed V and J ends, which lost 1 base and 6 bases, there was a span of 16 bases. Germline V gene data show CDR1 as SGHVS and CDR2 as FNYEAQ. CDR3 nucleotides: TGTGCCAGCAGCTTAGGGGTCCTGCGGGGAGGCGAGCAGTACTTC. Its protein is CASSLGVLRGGEQYF.

The chain has TRBV11-3 and TRBJ2-5; TRBD2 agrees at 8 bases. V was pared by 5 bases and J by 4 bases, with 12 bases of the junction left unmatched. Germline assignment: CDR1 SGHNT and CDR2 YENEEA. The CDR3 runs 16 residues. The CDR3 sequence is CASSTSTGLAGETQYF. The DNA for the CDR3 is TGTGCCAGCAGCACATCCACTGGCCTAGCGGGAGAGACCCAGTACTTC.

The V and J genes are TRBV30 and TRBJ2-1, with D unclear. Trimming took off 5 bases at V and 10 bases at J, with 12 bases between the two ends. The CDR3 consists of 11 residues. From germline, CDR1 is GTSNPN and CDR2 SVGIG (reference sequence). CDR3 nucleotide sequence: TGTGCCTGGGGGCCCCTCAGGGAGCAGTTCTTC. It is translated as CAWGPLREQFF. Supplemented by reference TRBV30 and TRBJ2-1, the full variable domain reads SQTIHQWPATLVQPVGSPLSLECTVEGTSNPNLYWYRQAAGRGLQLLFYSVGIGQISSEVPQNLSASRPQDRQFILSSKKLLLSDSGFYLCAWGPLREQFFGPGTRLTVL.

The chain uses TRBV3-1 (or the pseudogene TRBV3-2) and TRBJ1-1, with a possible D match to TRBD1 (6 bases). The germline CDR1 and CDR2 sequences are LGHDT and YNNKEL (reference sequence). V was trimmed by 5 bases and J by 4 bases, leaving 14 bases between them. The CDR3 is 14 amino acids. This CDR3 is CASSFGGGPTEAFF. CDR3 DNA: TGTGCCAGCAGCTTCGGGGGGGGCCCCACTGAAGCTTTCTTT.

V is TRBV5-1 and J is TRBJ1-5; the D is unclear. Germline assignment: CDR1 SGHRS and CDR2 YFSETQ. V lost 4 bases, J lost 3 bases, and 11 bases lay in between. CDR3 size: 14 residues. As DNA, the CDR3 is TGCGCCAGCAGCCCGGGCAGTTTCAATCAGCCCCAGCATTTT. It specifies CASSPGSFNQPQHF.

The CDR3 region has the DNA TGTGCCAGCAGCCTACAGGGAGCTGAGGTTTTCGGTGAGCAGTTCTTC. Residues: CASSLQGAEVFGEQFF. This chain uses TRBV5-6 with TRBJ2-1; tentatively, D is TRBD1 (6 bases). V dropped 4 bases and J dropped 9 bases, with 23 bases sitting between them. This CDR3 is built from 16 residues. Germline V gene data show CDR1 as SGHDT and CDR2 as YYEEEE.

The rearrangement uses TRBV4-2 and TRBJ2-2, with TRBD1 matching 9 bases. Germline CDR1 reads LGHNA; CDR2 reads YNFKEQ. V shed 4 bases and J 5 bases; nucleotides not matched to a gene: 8. CDR3 length: 16 amino acids. The CDR3 nucleotides are TGTGCCAGCAGCCTCGGACAGGGGCTTAGAACCGGGGAGCTGTTTTTT. It is translated as CASSLGQGLRTGELFF.

The rearrangement uses TRBV27 and TRBJ2-2; D is ambiguous. The CDR3 runs 11 residues. V was shortened by 3 bases and J by 7 bases, with 3 bases between the two germline ends. From germline, CDR1 is MNHEY and CDR2 SMNVEV (reference sequence). CDR3 region: CASSFVGELFF. CDR3 coding DNA: TGTGCCAGCAGTTTTGTCGGGGAGCTGTTTTTT.

As to this clone: Other nucleotide sequences in the sample specify the same CDR3. The CDR3 reads CASGSNQPQHF. The CDR3 nucleotides read TGTGCCAGCGGAAGCAATCAGCCCCAGCATTTT. This chain connects TRBV2 to TRBJ1-5; D not resolved. CDR1 is SNHLY and CDR2 is FYNNEI in the germline V gene. This CDR3 has 11 residues. Trimming cost V 8 bases and J 1 base, with 3 bases left between them.

This chain connects TRBV7-8 to TRBJ2-1, with 8 bases aligning to TRBD2. The CDR3 length is 17 residues. With 2 bases clipped from V and 0 bases from J, the junction kept 6 bases outside the gene matches. Germline V gene lookup returns CDR1 SGHVS and CDR2 FQNEAQ. CDR3 bases: TGTGCCAGCAGCTTATTCCTAGCGGGTAGCTCCTACAATGAGCAGTTCTTC. Translating gives CASSLFLAGSSYNEQFF.

CDR3: CATSDFSGRARETQYF. DNA for the CDR3: TGTGCCACCAGTGATTTTAGCGGGAGGGCCAGGGAGACCCAGTACTTC. V is TRBV24-1 and J is TRBJ2-5; the match to TRBD2 covers 11 bases. Germline V gene sequence: CDR1 KGHDR, CDR2 SFDVKD. J was trimmed by 5 bases and V by 1 base; bases with no gene match: 5. The CDR3 runs 16 residues.

The chain recombines TRBV2 with TRBJ2-1; possible D gene TRBD2, 7 bases. Germline CDR1 SNHLY, CDR2 FYNNEI. V lost 6 bases and J lost 9, with 9 bases in between. The CDR3 is 11 residues long. The CDR3 bases are TGTGCCAGCAGAGGGGGGGGTGAGCAGTTCTTC. It yields the protein CASRGGGEQFF.

This sequence joins TRBV13 and TRBJ1-1, with D possibly being TRBD1 (5 bases). V dropped 2 bases and J dropped 6 bases, with 13 bases sitting between them. There are 14 residues in the CDR3. Germline assignment: CDR1 PRHDT and CDR2 FYEKMQ (reference sequence). DNA for the CDR3: TGTGCCAGCAGCTTAAGGGGAGGGCTTCCTGAAGCTTTCTTT. Translation: CASSLRGGLPEAFF.

The rearrangement joins TRBV6-5 to TRBJ1-2, with a weak D call TRBD1 (5 bases). The CDR3 has 15 residues. V was cut by 7 bases and J by 2 bases, with 17 bases left in between. Germline loops: CDR1 MNHEY, CDR2 SVGAGI. CDR3 nucleotides: TGTGCCAGCACCCCGGGGGGGACCCGGAACTATGGCTACACCTTC. Amino acids: CASTPGGTRNYGYTF.

The J gene is TRBJ1-5, the V gene TRBV3-1 (or the pseudogene TRBV3-2); D perhaps matches TRBD1 (6 bases). The germline V gene encodes CDR1 LGHDT and CDR2 YNNKEL (reference sequence). V lost 5 bases, J lost 7 bases, and 15 bases lay in between. The CDR3 consists of 14 residues. Here the CDR3 reads CASSLTGTDQPQHF. DNA of the CDR3: TGTGCCAGCAGCTTGACAGGAACCGACCAGCCCCAGCATTTT.

This rearrangement joins TRBV15 to TRBJ2-1; 7 bases line up with TRBD2. Germline CDR1 LNHNV, CDR2 YYDKDF (reference sequence). Unmatched junction bases numbered 7, after V lost 1 base and J lost 7 bases. The CDR3 is 15 amino acids. The CDR3 spells CATSRGGSEGNEQFF. The CDR3 bases are TGTGCCACCAGCAGAGGCGGGAGCGAGGGTAATGAGCAGTTCTTC.

This clone was detected once. The V and J genes are TRBV29-1 and TRBJ1-1, with D tentatively TRBD1 (6 bases). Germline-derived CDR1 and CDR2 are SQVTM and ANQGSEA. The CDR3 contains 12 residues. The germline V and J ends were trimmed by 3 bases and 11 bases, with 16 bases remaining between them. CDR3 in DNA: TGCAGCGTTGATCGGGACACCGGTCGGGCTTTCTTT. This translates into CSVDRDTGRAFF.